A single sample is the source of the 27 T cell receptor beta chains below, sequenced in a study of CD8 T cells in ankylosing spondylitis. TCRdb re-analysed the 5' RACE reads in MiXCR, keeping a single row per CDR3 protein. This table holds 150,000 to 200,000 distinct CDR3 sequences, about an eighth found once. Input material: blood, either unsorted or a sorted T cell fraction (not recorded which). All receptors come from a female donor with ankylosing spondylitis or in good health (not recorded which).

This clonotype was counted between two and nine times. The CDR3 sequence is CAIFGGSSGANVLTF. CDR3 sequence (DNA): TGTGCCATTTTTGGGGGATCCTCTGGGGCCAACGTCCTGACTTTC. V usage is TRBV6-1 and J usage is TRBJ2-6, with D possibly being TRBD1 or TRBD2 (5 bases each). Germline loops: CDR1 MNHNS, CDR2 SASEGT. CDR3 length: 15 residues. Trimming cost V 10 bases and J 0 bases, with 13 bases left between them.

This clonotype was seen ten or more times. The chain recombines TRBV12-3 or TRBV12-4 with TRBJ1-5; no clear D gene. There are 15 residues in the CDR3. V shed 5 bases and J shed 3 bases, with 14 bases lying between them. The CDR3 DNA follows: TGTGCCAGCAGTACCGGGATAACACCCAATCAGCCCCAGCATTTT. Translating it yields CASSTGITPNQPQHF.

This clonotype showed up many times. The chain carries TRBV10-3 and TRBJ1-5; weak D call: TRBD1 (6 bases). The germline gives CDR1 ENHRY, CDR2 SYGVKD. CDR3 length: 14 amino acids. The V gene lost 6 bases and the J gene lost 7 bases, with 16 bases spanning the gap. CDR3 nucleotides: TGTGCCATCAGCGCGAGACAGGATCAGCAGCCCCAGCATTTT. Amino acid sequence: CAISARQDQQPQHF.

This clonotype has ten or more counts. The J gene is TRBJ2-7, the V gene TRBV12-3 or TRBV12-4; 8 bases are a match to TRBD1. The CDR3 contains 13 residues. The junction had 1 base not matched to a gene; V was cut back by 2 bases and J by 4 bases. For the CDR3, the DNA is TGTGCCAGCAGTTTACAGGGGGCGTACGAGCAGTACTTC. Translating it yields CASSLQGAYEQYF.

This clonotype was observed many times. The rearrangement uses TRBV12-3 or TRBV12-4 and TRBJ2-2; D remains unclear. Trimming removed 4 bases from V and 4 bases from J, with 16 bases in between. This CDR3 is 16 amino acids long. CDR3 residues: CASSSRNTHPTGELFF. CDR3 nucleotide sequence: TGTGCCAGCAGTTCACGGAACACCCACCCCACCGGGGAGCTGTTTTTT.

This clonotype appeared a few times. J is TRBJ2-1 and V is TRBV28; D ambiguous. Trimming pared 11 bases from V and 8 bases from J, leaving 19 bases between. Germline V lookup: CDR1 MDHEN, CDR2 SYDVKM. The CDR3 length is 13 residues. The CDR3 is CAAGKGFGDEQFF. CDR3 nucleotide sequence: TGTGCCGCCGGTAAGGGATTCGGCGATGAGCAGTTCTTC.

The chain links TRBV7-6 to TRBJ2-1, with 10 bases aligning to TRBD2. Trimming took 1 base from V and 8 from J; bases not matched to a gene: 2. The CDR3 runs to 14 residues. Germline V gives CDR1 SGHVS, CDR2 FNYEAQ. CDR3 DNA: TGTGCCAGCAGCTTAGTAGCGGGAGGCCATGAGCAGTTCTTC. Its protein is CASSLVAGGHEQFF.

As concerns this clonotype: The junction departs from the called germline gene at one end, perhaps through a read error. The J gene is TRBJ1-5, the V gene TRBV20-1; 9 bases agree with TRBD1. Germline V gene data show CDR1 as DFQATT and CDR2 as SNEGSKA (reference sequence). The CDR3 runs 17 residues. The CDR3 DNA reads TGTAGTGCTAGTTCATTGGCACCGGGACAGGGTAATCAGCCCCAGCATTTT. This codes for CSASSLAPGQGNQPQHF.

This clonotype came up many times. The CDR3 loop reads CASSQQLATAVYF. In nucleotides, the CDR3 is TGTGCCAGCAGCCAACAACTAGCGACCGCCGTGTACTTC. The chain employs TRBV3-1 and TRBJ2-7; 7 bases align to TRBD2. The junction had 10 bases not matched to a gene; V was cut back by 2 bases and J by 12 bases. The CDR3 loop spans 13 amino acids. The germline V gene has CDR1 LGHDT and CDR2 YNNKEL (reference sequence).

This rearrangement joins TRBV19 to TRBJ2-5, with D tentatively TRBD1 (6 bases). V lost 2 bases and J 5 bases, leaving 15 bases between the germline ends. The CDR3 length is 15 residues. Germline V gene data show CDR1 as LNHDA and CDR2 as SQIVND (reference sequence). As DNA, the CDR3 is TGTGCCAGTAGTATAACCCTCGACAGGACGGAGACCCAGTACTTC. This translates into CASSITLDRTETQYF.

This clonotype has a count of ten or more. The chain combines TRBV24-1 with TRBJ2-1, with D perhaps matching TRBD2 (6 bases). There are 12 residues in the CDR3. V was cut by 4 bases and J by 8 bases, with 8 bases left in between. Germline CDR1 is KGHDR and CDR2 is SFDVKD. The CDR3: CATSEWGDEQFF. Here the CDR3 DNA reads TGTGCCACCAGTGAGTGGGGGGATGAGCAGTTCTTC.

This clonotype has at least ten counts. The chain couples TRBV7-9 to TRBJ2-5, with a tentative D call TRBD1 (6 bases). This CDR3 spans 14 amino acids. V was pared by 4 bases and J by 5 bases, with 14 bases between. The germline gives CDR1 SEHNR, CDR2 FQNEAQ (reference sequence). This chain's CDR3 is CASSSWGPGETQYF. For the CDR3, the DNA is TGTGCCAGCAGCTCCTGGGGGCCGGGGGAGACCCAGTACTTC. Looking up the rest from reference TRBV7-9 and TRBJ2-5 gives the full variable domain: DTGVSQNPRHKITKRGQNVTFRCDPISEHNRLYWYRQTLGQGPEFLTYFQNEAQLEKSRLLSDRFSAERPKGSFSTLEIQRTEQGDSAMYLCASSSWGPGETQYFGPGTRLLVL.

This clonotype occurred a few times. CDR3 nucleotide sequence: TGCGCCAGCAGCCAAGGACAGGGGTGGGCTTTCTTT. It encodes CASSQGQGWAFF. The rearrangement joins TRBV5-1 to TRBJ1-1; 9 positions agree with TRBD1. CDR3 size: 12 residues. Trimming took 4 bases from V and 11 from J; bases not matched to a gene: 6. Germline-derived CDR1 and CDR2 are SGHRS and YFSETQ.

This clonotype was detected many times. In DNA form, the CDR3 reads TGTGCCAGCAGCTCCTTGACAGCTACGGAACAGCATTTT. It is translated as CASSSLTATEQHF. This chain links TRBV11-2 with TRBJ1-5, with D tentatively TRBD1 (5 bases). Germline assignment: CDR1 SGHAT and CDR2 FQNNGV. This CDR3 comprises 13 residues. Trimming stripped 4 bases from V and 13 bases from J, with 17 bases between.

This clonotype was detected ten times or more. The chain has TRBV12-3 or TRBV12-4 and TRBJ2-1; no firm D call. CDR3 length equals 13 residues. The V and J ends lost 2 bases and 7 bases respectively, with 9 bases between them. For the CDR3, the DNA is TGTGCCAGCAGTTTACGCCCGGAGAATGAGCAGTTCTTC. Translation: CASSLRPENEQFF.

This clonotype was counted at least ten times. This rearrangement joins TRBV6-5 to TRBJ2-7, with D unclear. The CDR3 extends over 15 amino acids. V lost 0 bases and J lost 2, with 11 bases in between. CDR1 and CDR2 from the germline V gene are MNHEY and SVGAGI. In DNA, the CDR3 is TGTGCCAGCAGTTACTCGTATGGAGAAACCTACGAGCAGTACTTC. As protein: CASSYSYGETYEQYF.

Ten or more counts support this clonotype. The CDR3 nucleotides read TGCAGTGCTAGAGAGGGCGGGAGGCGGGATGAGCAGTTCTTC. As protein: CSAREGGRRDEQFF. V usage is TRBV20-1 and J usage is TRBJ2-1, with 8 bases aligning to TRBD2. CDR3 length: 14 residues. After removal of 0 bases from V and 8 bases from J, the junction contained 6 bases not matched to a gene. CDR1 is DFQATT and CDR2 is SNEGSKA in the germline V gene (reference sequence).

In its sample, this clonotype was seen a few times. V usage is TRBV20-1 and J usage is TRBJ2-7, with D possibly TRBD1 on 5 matching bases. Germline V gene sequence: CDR1 DFQATT, CDR2 SNEGSKA (reference sequence). V was clipped by 0 bases and J by 4 bases, with 16 bases between them. This CDR3 spans 15 amino acids. CDR3 nucleotides: TGCAGTGCTAGAGAGCAAACAGGAAGAGTTTACGAGCAGTACTTC. It encodes CSAREQTGRVYEQYF.

There are a few counts of this clonotype. Just one base apart from a much larger clone, this may be a read error. The V gene is TRBV5-1, the J gene TRBJ2-7; D tentatively fits TRBD1 or TRBD2 (5 bases each). The CDR3 is 14 amino acids. V lost 6 bases, J lost 6 bases, and 19 bases lay in between. CDR1 is SGHRS, CDR2 YFSETQ, per germline. This chain's CDR3 is CASNSRGDGSEQYF. The CDR3 region has the DNA TGCGCCAGCAACTCGAGGGGTGATGGTTCCGAGCAGTACTTC.

This clonotype was counted many times. The chain joins TRBV3-1 to TRBJ2-5; TRBD1 is a possible D gene (5 bases). The CDR3 extends over 15 amino acids. V gave up 0 bases and J gave up 1 base, with 9 bases separating them. CDR1 is LGHDT, CDR2 YNNKEL, per germline (reference sequence). Here the CDR3 DNA reads TGTGCCAGCAGCCAAGAAGGCAGGGTCCAAGAGACCCAGTACTTC. Its protein is CASSQEGRVQETQYF.

The sample holds a few counts of this clonotype. This rearrangement joins TRBV11-1 to TRBJ1-1, with no clear D. From germline, CDR1 is SGHAT and CDR2 FQDESV (reference sequence). CDR3 size: 15 residues. Trimming left V 0 bases short and J 2 bases short, with 10 bases between. Written as DNA, the CDR3 is TGTGCCAGCAGCTTAGCCGTGACGGGTAACACTGAAGCTTTCTTT. This sequence encodes CASSLAVTGNTEAFF.

This clonotype was seen many times. CDR3 sequence reads: CASRQGGTDTQYF. The CDR3 nucleotides are TGCGCCAGCCGACAGGGTGGCACAGATACGCAGTATTTT. V usage is TRBV5-1 and J usage is TRBJ2-3, with 7 bases aligning to TRBD1. The V gene end was trimmed by 7 bases and the J gene end by 1 base; junction bases not matched to a gene: 3. The CDR3 has 13 amino acids. The germline V gene encodes CDR1 SGHRS and CDR2 YFSETQ.

The table lists this clonotype with many counts. The chain links TRBV10-2 to TRBJ2-3; the match to TRBD1 covers 7 bases. Germline CDR1 reads WSHSY; CDR2 reads SAAADI. The CDR3 loop spans 13 amino acids. V lost 9 bases, J lost 5 bases, and 8 bases stayed unmatched. CDR3 residues: CARRGQGEDTQYF. DNA for the CDR3: TGCGCCAGACGGGGCCAGGGGGAAGATACGCAGTATTTT.

The table lists this clonotype with many counts. The chain combines TRBV19 with TRBJ2-7; D is possibly TRBD1 (5 bases). This CDR3 is 15 amino acids long. Germline lookup yields CDR1 LNHDA and CDR2 SQIVND (reference sequence). Trimming pared 3 bases from V and 6 bases from J, leaving 18 bases between. The CDR3 loop reads CASSMNLGRDAEQYF. The CDR3 DNA follows: TGTGCCAGTAGTATGAACTTGGGCAGGGATGCCGAGCAGTACTTC.

The chain employs TRBV20-1 and TRBJ2-7; 8 nucleotides agree with TRBD2. Germline-derived CDR1 and CDR2 are DFQATT and SNEGSKA (reference sequence). The CDR3 covers 15 residues. With V trimmed by 6 bases and J by 2 bases, 12 bases remained unmatched. CDR3 DNA sequence: TGCAGTGCGCAGGCCGGGGGGGCGCGCGCCTACGAGCAGTACTTC. This gives the protein CSAQAGGARAYEQYF.

This clonotype showed up just a few times. This chain uses TRBV2 with TRBJ1-2; D is unclear. The germline CDR1 and CDR2 sequences are SNHLY and FYNNEI. With 3 bases removed from V and 2 bases from J, the gap between germline ends came to 10 bases. The CDR3 extends over 14 amino acids. CDR3 loop: CASSDVRRNYGYTF. CDR3 DNA sequence: TGTGCCAGCAGTGATGTCAGGAGGAACTATGGCTACACCTTC.

The rearrangement uses TRBV11-2 and TRBJ2-6; 8 positions agree with TRBD1. J lost 0 bases, V lost 4 bases, and 8 bases had no gene match. The CDR3 extends over 18 amino acids. Germline loops: CDR1 SGHAT, CDR2 FQNNGV. The CDR3 reads CASSYMTGASSGANVLTF. The CDR3 bases are TGTGCCAGCAGCTACATGACAGGGGCCAGCTCTGGGGCCAACGTCCTGACTTTC.